This T cell receptor (beta chain) was recorded in a study of T cells in Graves' hyperthyroidism and ophthalmopathy. Amplified TCR beta CDR3 regions came from RNA transcripts. First-round RT-PCR targeting the TCR CDR3 was performed with the HTBI primer set. Each CDR3 protein is one row after TCRdb ran MiXCR on the multiplex PCR reads. The table includes about 380,000 distinct CDR3 sequences, approximately 17% detected once. This CDR3 spans 11 amino acids. Germline V CDR1 and CDR2: SQVTM, ANQGSEA. V gave up 6 bases and J gave up 2 bases, with 7 bases separating them. The TCR originated in a man aged 18 to 30 with Graves' ophthalmopathy. The chain uses TRBV29-1 and TRBJ2-5; D not certain. The sample was blood. CDR3 nucleotides: TGCAGCGTAAACCGGCAAGAGACCCAGTACTTC. It is translated as CSVNRQETQYF.